This entry is about one T cell receptor beta chain. Its antigen is not known. The sample belongs to a study of cytomegalovirus exposure and HLA in healthy donors. The study's findings and limits: The study designated fewer than 200 TCR beta chains cytomegalovirus-associated. Diagnosis of cytomegalovirus status made by the classifier reportedly showed high specificity and sensitivity. Subsequent analysis showed first-cohort TCR clusters tending to co-occur in 120 validation repertoires.

Here immunoSEQ multiplex PCR was the method, and the copy in TCRdb shows in-frame clones only, minus some. This repertoire shows about 150,000 clones, 94% found once; its top ten account for 1.8%. The V end was cut by 4 bases, the J end by 5 bases, with 13 bases between. The CDR3 loop spans 14 amino acids. Germline V lookup: CDR1 SGHRS, CDR2 YFSETQ. The material sequenced was PBMCs. This receptor was identified in a man between 18 and 29 years old in good health and CMV-seropositive. The chain carries TRBV5-1 and TRBJ2-1; D might be TRBD2 (5 bases). The CDR3 protein is CASSPGSQNNEQFF. The CDR3 coding sequence is TGCGCCAGCAGCCCGGGGTCCCAAAACAATGAGCAGTTCTTC.